A selection of T cell receptor beta chains follows, all from one sample in a study of beta chain features in type 1 diabetes. Clones were sequenced by immunoSEQ multiplex PCR, and TCRdb holds only the in-frame ones, with some missing. The sample comprises about 900,000 clones, 15% to 20% of which are singletons, and around 0.02% rests with the top ten. The specimen sequenced was naive CD4+ T cells from blood. The source of these receptors is a woman aged 18-29 years in good health. CDR3s include the opening cysteine and the closing phenylalanine or tryptophan. A D gene is named only where the DNA matches it firmly. Rows may omit the clone size; those that give it use once, few, many or a size class.

CDR3nt | CDR3aa | len | abundance | v_gene | d_gene | j_gene
TGTGCCACCGCAGTGGGGGGGGGATTTGAGACCCAGTACTTC | CATAVGGGFETQYF | 14 | . | TRBV11-2 | TRBD2 | TRBJ2-5
TGTGCCAGCAGCCGGTTCGTGGTAGATACGCAGTATTTT | CASSRFVVDTQYF | 13 | . | TRBV7-3 | . | TRBJ2-3
TGTGCCAGCAGCCCGCAAGCGGGGGAGCTGTTTTTT | CASSPQAGELFF | 12 | few | TRBV6-6 | . | TRBJ2-2
TGCGCCAGCAGCCAACATACGGGACAGATAGAGCCCCAGCATTTT | CASSQHTGQIEPQHF | 15 | . | TRBV4-1 | TRBD1 | TRBJ1-5
TGTGCCAGTAGTCCCTCGGGGGCGGAGGAGACCCAGTACTTC | CASSPSGAEETQYF | 14 | few | TRBV19 | . | TRBJ2-5
TGTGCCAGCAGTGAGGGGGGCGGTGAAGCTTTCTTT | CASSEGGGEAFF | 12 | few | TRBV2 | . | TRBJ1-1
TGTGCCAGCTCACCACGGGACAGGGGGAAGACTGGCTACACCTTC | CASSPRDRGKTGYTF | 15 | few | TRBV18 | TRBD1 | TRBJ1-2
TGTGCCAGCAGACCCGGGACACCCACCGGGGAGCTGTTTTTT | CASRPGTPTGELFF | 14 | . | TRBV6-5 | . | TRBJ2-2
TGTGCCAGCGCACGAGATGGAGTCTATAACGAGCAGTACTTC | CASARDGVYNEQYF | 14 | . | TRBV27 | . | TRBJ2-7
TGTGCCTGGAGGGAGGACAGGGGGGGTGAAAAACTGTTTTTT | CAWREDRGGEKLFF | 14 | few | TRBV30 | TRBD1 | TRBJ1-4
TGCGCCAGCAGCCAATATACCGGGACAGGGGCAGAGACCCAGTACTTC | CASSQYTGTGAETQYF | 16 | few | TRBV4-1 | TRBD1 | TRBJ2-5
TGTGCCAGCTTGAAGGTCGGGGCCAATGAGCAGTTCTTC | CASLKVGANEQFF | 13 | few | TRBV5-8 | . | TRBJ2-1
TGTGCCAGCAGCGTAGGTCCATCTTCCCCCTACGAGCAGTACTTC | CASSVGPSSPYEQYF | 15 | once | TRBV9 | . | TRBJ2-7
TGTGCCAGCAGTTCTTCTAGCGGGAGGTTGGCAGATACGCAGTATTTT | CASSSSSGRLADTQYF | 16 | . | TRBV25-1 | TRBD2 | TRBJ2-3
TGTGCCAGCAGCTTAGAGGGGGCGCTGAACACTGAAGCTTTCTTT | CASSLEGALNTEAFF | 15 | few | TRBV7-9 | TRBD1 | TRBJ1-1
TGTGCCAGCAGAACAGCGATGAACACTGAAGCTTTCTTT | CASRTAMNTEAFF | 13 | . | TRBV7-2 | . | TRBJ1-1
TGCGCCAGCAGCTTGGGTTCAACGAACACCGGGGAGCTGTTTTTT | CASSLGSTNTGELFF | 15 | . | TRBV5-1 | . | TRBJ2-2
TGTGCCAGCAGCCCAAGCGACGGCTATATTGGGGCCACAGATACGCAGTATTTT | CASSPSDGYIGATDTQYF | 18 | . | TRBV7-6 | . | TRBJ2-3
TGTGCCAGCAGCCCACGTCCCTCGGCTAGCGGGAGAAAAGAGACCCAGTACTTC | CASSPRPSASGRKETQYF | 18 | . | TRBV7-8 | TRBD2 | TRBJ2-5
TGCAGCGGCGGGACTAGCGGGAGGGTCGAGCAGTACTTC | CSGGTSGRVEQYF | 13 | few | TRBV29-1 | TRBD2 | TRBJ2-7
TGTGCCAGCTCACGCCCCCGGGACAGGTACAATGAGCAGTTCTTC | CASSRPRDRYNEQFF | 15 | few | TRBV18 | TRBD1 | TRBJ2-1
TGTGCCAGCAGTGTACAGGCACGCTCGAACACCGGGGAGCTGTTTTTT | CASSVQARSNTGELFF | 16 | few | TRBV2 | . | TRBJ2-2
TGTGCCAGTACAACTCGAGACAGGGGCGGCGAGCAGTACTTC | CASTTRDRGGEQYF | 14 | few | TRBV19 | TRBD1 | TRBJ2-7
TGTGCCAGCAGTGTAGCGGGAGTACAAGAGACCCAGTACTTC | CASSVAGVQETQYF | 14 | . | TRBV28 | TRBD2 | TRBJ2-5
TGTGCCAGCCTAGCGGGAGTCTCCTACAATGAGCAGTTCTTC | CASLAGVSYNEQFF | 14 | few | TRBV2 | TRBD2 | TRBJ2-1